A selection of T cell receptor beta chains follows, all from one sample in a study of cytomegalovirus exposure and HLA in healthy donors. TCRdb's copy holds only in-frame clones and misses some; the assay was immunoSEQ multiplex PCR. The top ten clones hold 1.7% of a sample with 60,000 or so clones, around 83% of them seen once. Sequencing used PBMCs. The origin of the receptors is a man aged 35 to 55 in good health and CMV-seronegative. CDR3s include the opening cysteine and the closing phenylalanine or tryptophan. D genes are given only for firm matches. Size is omitted from some rows. Given values are once, few, many or a class for expanded clones.

V gene	clone size	D gene	J gene	CDR3 DNA	CDR3 protein
TRBV9	-	TRBD1	TRBJ1-2	TGTGCCAGCAGCGGTGAGCCTGGGACAGGCTATGGCTACACCTTC	CASSGEPGTGYGYTF
TRBV7-8	-	-	TRBJ1-2	TGTGCCAGCAGCCCGTACGTGGGCCCTAACTATGGCTACACCTTC	CASSPYVGPNYGYTF
TRBV5-4	-	TRBD1	TRBJ2-3	TGTGCCAGCAGCCTTAGGACAGGGTCAGATACGCAGTATTTT	CASSLRTGSDTQYF
TRBV9	once	-	TRBJ1-5	TGTGCCAGCAGCAATTCGGGGGTCGACCAGCCCCAGCATTTT	CASSNSGVDQPQHF
TRBV28	-	TRBD1	TRBJ2-6	TGTGCCAGCAGTCCCTGGGACAGCCGGGCCAACGTCCTGACTTTC	CASSPWDSRANVLTF
TRBV29-1	-	-	TRBJ1-2	TGCAGCGTTCCAACCTATTACGGGGTTGGCTACACCTTC	CSVPTYYGVGYTF
TRBV7-3	-	-	TRBJ1-1	TGTGCCAGCAGTCGGGGGGGGAACACTGAAGCTTTCTTT	CASSRGGNTEAFF
TRBV19	-	TRBD1	TRBJ1-1	TGTGCCAGTAGTAGCTTACCGGGACAGATGAAAAACACTGAAGCTTTCTTT	CASSSLPGQMKNTEAFF
TRBV6-6	-	TRBD1	TRBJ2-5	TGTGCCAGCAGTTACTCGACAGGGGGCTTAGAGACCCAGTACTTC	CASSYSTGGLETQYF
TRBV6-1	-	TRBD2	TRBJ2-5	TGTGCCAGCAGTGCTAGCTGGGGACTAGCACGGGAGACCCAGTACTTC	CASSASWGLARETQYF
TRBV7-2	few	-	TRBJ2-5	TGTGCCAGCAGCTTAGTGTCGGCGGGTTCTCGGGAAGAGACCCAGTACTTC	CASSLVSAGSREETQYF
TRBV6-5	-	-	TRBJ2-2	TGTGCCAGCAGACCTCCCACGGGGGATCACGGGGAGCTGTTTTTT	CASRPPTGDHGELFF
TRBV7-8	-	TRBD2	TRBJ2-2	TGTGCCAGCAGCTTAGTGGCGGGGGGGCAAGGCGGGGAGCTGTTTTTT	CASSLVAGGQGGELFF
TRBV9	once	-	TRBJ1-6	TGTGCCAGCAGCGTAGGGAGAGATTCACCCCTCCACTTT	CASSVGRDSPLHF
TRBV9	once	TRBD2	TRBJ2-5	TGTGCCAGCAGCCCCCCCGGGAGGGCTGGATTGGAGACCCAGTACTTC	CASSPPGRAGLETQYF